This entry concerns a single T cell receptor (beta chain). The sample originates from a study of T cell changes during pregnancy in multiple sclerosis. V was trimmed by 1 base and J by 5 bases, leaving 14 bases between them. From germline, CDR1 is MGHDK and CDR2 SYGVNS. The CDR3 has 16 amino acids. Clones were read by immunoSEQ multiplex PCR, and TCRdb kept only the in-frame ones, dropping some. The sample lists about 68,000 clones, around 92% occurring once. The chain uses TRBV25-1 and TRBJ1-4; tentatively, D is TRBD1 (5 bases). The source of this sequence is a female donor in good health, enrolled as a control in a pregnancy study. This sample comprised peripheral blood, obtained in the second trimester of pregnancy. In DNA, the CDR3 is TGTGCCAGCAGTGAATCCCAGGGTCGAGCGAATGAAAAACTGTTTTTT. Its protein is CASSESQGRANEKLFF. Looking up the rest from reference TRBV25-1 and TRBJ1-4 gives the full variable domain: EADIYQTPRYLVIGTGKKITLECSQTMGHDKMYWYQQDPGMELHLIHYSYGVNSTEKGDLSSESTVSRIRTEHFPLTLESARPSHTSQYLCASSESQGRANEKLFFGSGTQLSVL.